This TCR beta chain was observed in a study of shared clonotypes between healthy human individuals. Overall study: The study enrolled a couple of women and a few men aged 18 to 49.

The CDR3 sequence is 13 residues long. V was trimmed by 3 bases and J by 4 bases, leaving 9 bases between them. Germline assignment: CDR1 SGHDN and CDR2 FVKESK. Repertoires were generated with immunoSEQ multiplex PCR, while TCRdb's copy carries only in-frame clones and drops some. This sample has about 2.3 million clones, with over 85% found just once. The split of CD4+ cells yielded CD45RA+ naive and CD45RA-negative memory subsets. The specimen was naive CD4+ T cells from PBMCs. As for subset: CD45RA+ positively selected. This TCR came from a young man in good health. Some clones in this sample may be carry-over from other donors' samples. J is TRBJ1-1 and V is TRBV14; D call uncertain. The CDR3 protein is CASSQRLVTEAFF. CDR3 nucleotides: TGTGCCAGCAGCCAGCGGTTGGTCACTGAAGCTTTCTTT.